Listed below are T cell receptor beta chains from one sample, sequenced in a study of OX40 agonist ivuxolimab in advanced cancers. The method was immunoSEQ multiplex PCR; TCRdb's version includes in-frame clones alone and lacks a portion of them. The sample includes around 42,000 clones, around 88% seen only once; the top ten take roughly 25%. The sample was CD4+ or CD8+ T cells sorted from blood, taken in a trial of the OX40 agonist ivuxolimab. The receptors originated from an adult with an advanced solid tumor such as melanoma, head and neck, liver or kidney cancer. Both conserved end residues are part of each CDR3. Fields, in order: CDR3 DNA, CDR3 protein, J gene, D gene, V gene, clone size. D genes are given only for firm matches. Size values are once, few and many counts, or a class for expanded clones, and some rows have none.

TGTGCCAGCAAAACTAGCGGGAGTGCCCACGAGCAGTACTTC CASKTSGSAHEQYF TRBJ2-7 TRBD2 TRBV27 -
TGTGCCAGCAGCTCCGGCTTAGGCTATCATGGCTACACCTTC CASSSGLGYHGYTF TRBJ1-2 - TRBV11-2 -
TGTGCCAGCCTAAGCCTCTACGAGCAGTACTTC CASLSLYEQYF TRBJ2-7 - TRBV6-6 -
TGCGCCAGCAGCTTAGCGGGAGGGACCTACAATGAGCAGTTCTTC CASSLAGGTYNEQFF TRBJ2-1 TRBD2 TRBV4-1 -
TGTGCCAGTAGTCCCGGGCTTGAGGAGCAGTTCTTC CASSPGLEEQFF TRBJ2-1 - TRBV19 -
TGTGCCAGCAGCTTGACAGGGTACGAGCAGTACTTC CASSLTGYEQYF TRBJ2-7 TRBD1 TRBV28 -
TGTGCCAGCAGCCGAAGCTCCCAGGGGTATGGCTACACCTTC CASSRSSQGYGYTF TRBJ1-2 - TRBV6-5 -
TGTGCCAGCAGCTTAACCGGGACAGGGGCCTGGGATGAGCAGTTCTTC CASSLTGTGAWDEQFF TRBJ2-1 TRBD1 TRBV7-6 -
TGTGCCAGCAGCAACGGGACTAGCGGGAGGTCCCCCGGGGAGCTGTTTTTT CASSNGTSGRSPGELFF TRBJ2-2 - TRBV21-1 -
TGCAGCGTTGCGGGGGGCCCCCCCTACGAGCAGTACTTC CSVAGGPPYEQYF TRBJ2-7 - TRBV29-1 -
TGTGCCAGCAGTCCTCACCCTAACTATGGCTACACCTTC CASSPHPNYGYTF TRBJ1-2 - TRBV6-5 -
TGTGCCAGTAGTAGATACAGGGTCGATGAGCAGTTCTTC CASSRYRVDEQFF TRBJ2-1 - TRBV19 -
TGTGCCAGCAGCTCCAGGGGTAAGGACCAAGAGACCCAGTACTTC CASSSRGKDQETQYF TRBJ2-5 - TRBV13 -
TGTGCCAGCAGCTTCGGCGATTCCTACAATGAGCAGTTCTTC CASSFGDSYNEQFF TRBJ2-1 - TRBV7-3 -
TGTGCCAGCAGTTTATCAGACAGAACCTACAATGAGCAGTTCTTC CASSLSDRTYNEQFF TRBJ2-1 - TRBV27 -
TGCGCCAGCAGCCAAGACAGGGTGTACGAGCAGTACTTC CASSQDRVYEQYF TRBJ2-7 - TRBV4-1 -
TGTGCCAGCAGCTTAGGGGCCGTGGGTAGACATCAAGATACGCAGTATTTT CASSLGAVGRHQDTQYF TRBJ2-3 - TRBV11-3 -
TGCGCCAGCAGCCAAAGCAGGGACACTGAAGCTTTCTTT CASSQSRDTEAFF TRBJ1-1 - TRBV4-1 few
TGTGCCAGCAGTTTAATAGCGGGAAGTCACAACGAGCAGTACTTC CASSLIAGSHNEQYF TRBJ2-7 TRBD2 TRBV28 -
TGTGCCAGCAGCCCTCCCCGGGACTGGGTAGACAATGAAGAGCAGTTCTTC CASSPPRDWVDNEEQFF TRBJ2-1 - TRBV9 once
TGTGCCAGCAGCTTAGCGCTGACGAGGGCCAATAGCACAGATACGCAGTATTTT CASSLALTRANSTDTQYF TRBJ2-3 - TRBV7-8 -
TGCGCCAGCAGCCCTGGGGACAAAGCTAACTATGGCTACACCTTC CASSPGDKANYGYTF TRBJ1-2 - TRBV4-1 -
TGTGCCAGTAGCCTGAACAGGGATCAAGAGACCCAGTACTTC CASSLNRDQETQYF TRBJ2-5 - TRBV19 -
TGTGCCAGCACCTTCAGCGGGAGGAGTGGATACGAGCAGTACTTC CASTFSGRSGYEQYF TRBJ2-7 TRBD2 TRBV2 once
TGTGCCAGCAGTCCAATCCTAGCGGGACAGGCCTACGAGCAGTACTTC CASSPILAGQAYEQYF TRBJ2-7 - TRBV28 -
TGTGCCATCGGGGAGAATCTTCAAGAGACCCAGTACTTC CAIGENLQETQYF TRBJ2-5 - TRBV10-3 -
TGTGCCAGCAGTCTTACGACAGGGGGCATTGAAAAACTGTTTTTT CASSLTTGGIEKLFF TRBJ1-4 TRBD1 TRBV28 -
TGTGCCAGCACTATCAGGGAGAACACCGGGGAGCTGTTTTTT CASTIRENTGELFF TRBJ2-2 - TRBV28 -
TGTGCCAGCAGCTCCCGGGACTTGTGGGGGCACGAGCAGTACTTC CASSSRDLWGHEQYF TRBJ2-7 - TRBV7-9 -
TGTGCCAGCAGCTTAGAAACTAGCGGGAGTAATTCCTACAATGAGCAGTTCTTC CASSLETSGSNSYNEQFF TRBJ2-1 TRBD2 TRBV7-9 -
TGTGCCAGCAGCGCTTTAGGGGACAGGGGTATTTACGAGCAGTACTTC CASSALGDRGIYEQYF TRBJ2-7 TRBD1 TRBV7-9 -
TGTGCCAGCAGTGGGGGTGGCATTCAGTACTTC CASSGGGIQYF TRBJ2-4 - TRBV2 once
TGTGCCAGCAGCATACAGGGTGGGACTGAAGCTTTCTTT CASSIQGGTEAFF TRBJ1-1 - TRBV28 -
TGTGCCAGCAGCGTAGGGGGACTAGCTATGTACGAGCAGTACTTC CASSVGGLAMYEQYF TRBJ2-7 TRBD2 TRBV9 -
TGTGCCAGCAGCCTTGAAGCTTTCTTT CASSLEAFF TRBJ1-1 - TRBV5-4 few
TGTGCCAGCAGTCACTCCGGACTAGCGGTTTACGAGCAGTACTTC CASSHSGLAVYEQYF TRBJ2-7 TRBD2 TRBV6-5 -
TGTGCCAGCAGCATGGGACAGACGTTTCAGCCCCAGCATTTT CASSMGQTFQPQHF TRBJ1-5 TRBD1 TRBV5-6 -
TGCGCCAGCAGCCCGGGGACGGCCACCTACGAGCAGTACTTC CASSPGTATYEQYF TRBJ2-7 - TRBV4-1 -
TGTGCCACCAGCTTCGGGAACACCGGGGAGCTGTTTTTT CATSFGNTGELFF TRBJ2-2 - TRBV15 -
TGTGCCTCCGAAAGGGGGACGACCTCTGGAAACACCATATATTTT CASERGTTSGNTIYF TRBJ1-3 - TRBV6-1 -
TGTGCCAGCAGCCAAGGGGTGGGACTCCTCTACGAGCAGTACTTC CASSQGVGLLYEQYF TRBJ2-7 - TRBV14 -
TGTGCCAGCCCTTACGGATGGACTAGCGTCACAGATACGCAGTATTTT CASPYGWTSVTDTQYF TRBJ2-3 - TRBV21-1 once
TGTGCCACCCCCACCCCCGGCGGGACGAACACCGGGGAGCTGTTTTTT CATPTPGGTNTGELFF TRBJ2-2 - TRBV11-1 -
TGTGCCAGCTCACCACTGGTCCCGGGGAAGTCTGAAGCTTTCTTT CASSPLVPGKSEAFF TRBJ1-1 - TRBV18 -
TGTGCCAGCAGCTTGGGGCAGGGAACTTCACCCCTCCACTTT CASSLGQGTSPLHF TRBJ1-6 - TRBV5-6 -
TGTGCCAGCACCGAGACAGGGGGAGCAGATACGCAGTATTTT CASTETGGADTQYF TRBJ2-3 TRBD1 TRBV6-5 -
TGTGCCAGCTCACCAGCGGGACTTAGCGGGAGTAGGTACGAGCAGTACTTC CASSPAGLSGSRYEQYF TRBJ2-7 TRBD2 TRBV18 -